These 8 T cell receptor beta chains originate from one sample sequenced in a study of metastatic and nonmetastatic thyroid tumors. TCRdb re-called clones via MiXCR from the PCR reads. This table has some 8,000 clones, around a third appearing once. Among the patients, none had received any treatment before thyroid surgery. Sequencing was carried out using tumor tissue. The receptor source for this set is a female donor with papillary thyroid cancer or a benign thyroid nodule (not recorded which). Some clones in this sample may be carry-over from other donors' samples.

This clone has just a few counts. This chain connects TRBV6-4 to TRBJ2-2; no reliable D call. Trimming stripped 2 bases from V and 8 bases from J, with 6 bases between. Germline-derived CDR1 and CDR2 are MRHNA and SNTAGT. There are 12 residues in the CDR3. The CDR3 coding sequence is TGTGCCAGCAGTGACAACGCGGGGGAGCTGTTTTTT. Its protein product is CASSDNAGELFF.

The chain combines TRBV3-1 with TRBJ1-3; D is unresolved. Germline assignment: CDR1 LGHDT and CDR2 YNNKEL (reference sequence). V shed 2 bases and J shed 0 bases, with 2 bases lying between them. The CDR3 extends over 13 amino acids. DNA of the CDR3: TGTGCCAGCAGCCAATACTCTGGAAACACCATATATTTT. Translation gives CASSQYSGNTIYF. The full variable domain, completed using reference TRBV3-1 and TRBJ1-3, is DTAVSQTPKYLVTQMGNDKSIKCEQNLGHDTMYWYKQDSKKFLKIMFSYNNKELIINETVPNRFSPKSPDKAHLNLHINSLELGDSAVYFCASSQYSGNTIYFGEGSWLTVV.

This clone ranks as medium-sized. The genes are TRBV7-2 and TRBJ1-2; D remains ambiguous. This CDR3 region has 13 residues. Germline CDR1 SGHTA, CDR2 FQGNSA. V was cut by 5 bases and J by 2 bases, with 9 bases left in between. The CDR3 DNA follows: TGTGCCAGCAGCCGAGGAGGGAACTATGGCTACACCTTC. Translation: CASSRGGNYGYTF.

Written as DNA, the CDR3 is TGTGCTAGTGGCTGGCCAGGGGTAGAGACCCAGTACTTC. Protein: CASGWPGVETQYF. The V gene is TRBV12-5, the J gene TRBJ2-5, with D possibly being TRBD1 (6 bases). Germline CDR1 is LGHNT and CDR2 is FRNRAP. V lost 6 bases and J lost 4, with 12 bases in between. This CDR3 contains 13 residues.

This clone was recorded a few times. CDR3 loop: CASSLLGQGSNYGYTF. CDR3 nucleotides: TGTGCCAGCAGTTTATTGGGACAGGGGTCTAACTATGGCTACACCTTC. This chain joins TRBV27 and TRBJ1-2, with 10 positions matching TRBD1. V shed 1 base and J 0 bases; nucleotides not matched to a gene: 2. Looked up from germline, CDR1 is MNHEY and CDR2 is SMNVEV (reference sequence). The CDR3 length is 16 residues.

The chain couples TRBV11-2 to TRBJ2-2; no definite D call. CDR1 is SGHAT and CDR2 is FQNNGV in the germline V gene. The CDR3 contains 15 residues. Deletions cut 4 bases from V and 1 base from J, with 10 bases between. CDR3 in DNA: TGTGCCAGCAGCTCCTCCAGTGGGAACACCGGGGAGCTGTTTTTT. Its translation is CASSSSSGNTGELFF.

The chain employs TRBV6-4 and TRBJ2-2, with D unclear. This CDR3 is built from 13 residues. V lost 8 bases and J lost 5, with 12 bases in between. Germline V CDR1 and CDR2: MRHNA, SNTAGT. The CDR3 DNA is TGTGCCAGCTCCCGCCTAGGAACCGGGGAGCTGTTTTTT. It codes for CASSRLGTGELFF.

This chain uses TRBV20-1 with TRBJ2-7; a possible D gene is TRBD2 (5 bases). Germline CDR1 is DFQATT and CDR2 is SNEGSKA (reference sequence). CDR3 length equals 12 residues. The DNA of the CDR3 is TGCTGTCTGGCTAGCCGCCCTTGGGAGCAGTACTTC. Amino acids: CCLASRPWEQYF.